The 23 T cell receptor beta chains given below trace back to one sample, sequenced in a study of T cells after posttransplantation cyclophosphamide. Sampled 1 year posttransplant, controls received myeloablative marrow transplants, methotrexate and a calcineurin inhibitor. Produced via immunoSEQ multiplex PCR; TCRdb's table is partial and in-frame only. The sample has about 21,000 clones, 75% to 90% seen once. The specimen was PBMCs, collected around 370 days after allogeneic stem cell transplant with calcineurin inhibitor and methotrexate. The receptors were gathered from a female patient aged 30 to 40 who received an allogeneic stem cell transplant from an unrelated donor, was CMV-positive, and had acute and chronic GVHD. Some T cells may possibly be graft donor cells.

This chain joins TRBV30 and TRBJ2-7; D ambiguous. Germline CDR1 and CDR2: GTSNPN and SVGIG (reference sequence). This CDR3 contains 11 residues. V was shortened by 2 bases and J by 6 bases, with 8 bases between the two germline ends. CDR3 coding DNA: TGTGCCTGGAGTTACACGGGCGAGCAGTACTTC. This codes for CAWSYTGEQYF.

This clone was observed a handful of times. V is TRBV19 and J is TRBJ2-1; 7 positions match TRBD1. Germline V gene sequence: CDR1 LNHDA, CDR2 SQIVND (reference sequence). V was clipped by 5 bases and J by 8 bases; unmatched bases: 9. This CDR3 is 14 amino acids long. The CDR3 DNA sequence: TGTGCCAGTAGTTTGGGAGACAGGGTCCATGAGCAGTTCTTC. Translated: CASSLGDRVHEQFF.

The chain combines TRBV30 with TRBJ2-2, with D possibly matching TRBD2 (6 bases). The V end was cut by 7 bases, the J end by 3 bases, with 18 bases between. In germline, CDR1 is GTSNPN, CDR2 SVGIG (reference sequence). The CDR3 contains 15 residues. The CDR3 spells CAFWVIAEYTGELFF. As DNA, the CDR3 is TGTGCCTTCTGGGTGATAGCGGAGTACACCGGGGAGCTGTTTTTT.

The rearrangement links TRBV30 to TRBJ2-3, with a weak D call TRBD2 (5 bases). Germline assignment: CDR1 GTSNPN and CDR2 SVGIG (reference sequence). V shed 3 bases and J shed 0 bases, with 13 bases lying between them. The CDR3 sequence is 15 residues long. CDR3 residues: CAWSALGGSTDTQYF. The CDR3 DNA sequence: TGTGCCTGGAGCGCCTTAGGCGGGAGCACAGATACGCAGTATTTT.

This chain joins TRBV19 and TRBJ2-7; TRBD1 agrees at 7 bases. J lost 3 bases, V lost 3 bases, and 2 bases had no gene match. The CDR3 length is 13 residues. Looked up from germline, CDR1 is LNHDA and CDR2 is SQIVND (reference sequence). CDR3 sequence (DNA): TGTGCCAGTAGTATGACAGGGAGCTACGAGCAGTACGTC. Translated: CASSMTGSYEQYV.

This clone was found a few times. V and J are TRBV6-1 and TRBJ1-4; TRBD1 might be the D (5 bases). V shed 8 bases and J shed 14 bases, with 21 bases lying between them. Germline V lookup: CDR1 MNHNS, CDR2 SASEGT. The CDR3 totals 13 residues. The DNA of the CDR3 is TGTGCCAGCTCAACGATGCGGGGGATCGGGCTGTTTTTT. This gives the protein CASSTMRGIGLFF.

Only a few counts were recorded for this clone. The chain has TRBV30 and TRBJ2-2; D not certain. CDR1 and CDR2 (germline): GTSNPN, SVGIG (reference sequence). The V end was cut by 7 bases, the J end by 4 bases, with 7 bases between. This CDR3 spans 11 amino acids. CDR3 DNA: TGTGCCTCCAATCCCACCGGGGAGCTGTTTTTT. It codes for CASNPTGELFF.

The chain is built from TRBV5-4 and TRBJ2-5; weak D call: TRBD2 (7 bases). The CDR3 is 14 amino acids. Germline values: CDR1 SGHNT, CDR2 YYREEE (reference sequence). V lost 1 base and J 4 bases, leaving 11 bases between the germline ends. The CDR3 nucleotides read TGTGCCAGCAGCTTGAAGGGGGAGGGAGAGACCCAGTACTTC. Translated, it gives CASSLKGEGETQYF.

The rearrangement joins TRBV6-6 to TRBJ2-7, with D possibly TRBD1 on 6 matching bases. V was trimmed by 2 bases and J by 5 bases, leaving 7 bases between them. This CDR3 spans 12 amino acids. Germline loops: CDR1 MNHNY, CDR2 SVGAGI (reference sequence). CDR3 DNA sequence: TGTGCCAGCAGTTACGGGGGCCACGAGCAGTACGTC. Its translation: CASSYGGHEQYV.

The chain is built from TRBV15 and TRBJ1-5; weak D call: TRBD1 (6 bases). This CDR3 is 15 amino acids long. The germline gives CDR1 LNHNV, CDR2 YYDKDF (reference sequence). V was cut by 0 bases and J by 5 bases, with 11 bases left in between. In DNA, the CDR3 is TGTGCCACCAGCAGAGATAGGGCAGGGGATCAGCCCCAGCATTTT. This sequence encodes CATSRDRAGDQPQHF.

The V and J genes are TRBV11-3 and TRBJ1-5; tentatively, D is TRBD1 (6 bases). The CDR3 has 15 amino acids. Germline assignment: CDR1 SGHNT and CDR2 YENEEA. Trimming stripped 3 bases from V and 0 bases from J, with 9 bases between. For the CDR3, the DNA is TGTGCCAGCAGCTTGGGACAAAATAGCAATCAGCCCCAGCATTTT. Translation gives CASSLGQNSNQPQHF.

The chain joins TRBV5-1 to TRBJ1-2, with no clear D. The CDR3 is 14 residues long. Trimming stripped 0 bases from V and 4 bases from J, with 10 bases between. Per germline, CDR1 SGHRS and CDR2 YFSETQ. For the CDR3, the DNA is TGCGCCAGCAGCTTGGACACCCCTCGCTATGGCTACACCTTC. It yields the protein CASSLDTPRYGYTF.

The chain joins TRBV19 to TRBJ2-3; TRBD2 matches at 10 bases. With 7 bases clipped from V and 5 bases from J, the junction kept 18 bases outside the gene matches. The CDR3 covers 18 residues. CDR1 is LNHDA, CDR2 SQIVND, per germline (reference sequence). CDR3 DNA sequence: TGTGCCAGTACCCCCCCTTTAGGAAGCGGGAGGGGGGGAGATACGCAGTATTTT. This encodes CASTPPLGSGRGGDTQYF.

This chain joins TRBV6-6 and TRBJ1-1; a possible D gene is TRBD1 (5 bases). This CDR3 comprises 12 residues. The V gene's germline CDR1 is MNHNY and CDR2 SVGAGI (reference sequence). V lost 6 bases, J lost 3 bases, and 8 bases lay in between. The CDR3 is CASRQGDTEAFF. The DNA for the CDR3 is TGTGCCAGCAGGCAAGGGGACACTGAAGCTTTCTTT.

A remark on this clone: At one end the junction does not follow the germline gene, possibly because of a read error. The V and J genes are TRBV19 and TRBJ2-5; the D gene is possibly TRBD1 (6 bases). CDR3 length: 11 residues. The germline V gene encodes CDR1 LNHDA and CDR2 SQIVND (reference sequence). The CDR3 spells CATRGQEAQYF. The CDR3 coding sequence is TGTGCCACCAGGGGACAAGAGGCCCAGTACTTC.

The V call is TRBV7-3, the J call TRBJ2-3; 9 bases are a match to TRBD2. The germline CDR1 and CDR2 sequences are SGHTA and FQGTGA. V shed 8 bases and J 0 bases; nucleotides not matched to a gene: 6. CDR3 length: 15 residues. This CDR3 is CASAAGGPSTDTQYF. CDR3 DNA sequence: TGTGCCAGCGCGGCGGGAGGGCCCAGCACAGATACGCAGTATTTT.

V gene TRBV5-6 combines with J gene TRBJ1-5; D is unclear. Trimming pared 0 bases from V and 4 bases from J, leaving 8 bases between. Germline V lookup: CDR1 SGHDT, CDR2 YYEEEE. The CDR3 is 14 amino acids. The chain's CDR3 is CASSLGRLNQPQHF. The DNA of the CDR3 is TGTGCCAGCAGCTTGGGACGACTTAATCAGCCCCAGCATTTT.

This chain links TRBV4-1 with TRBJ2-4; D gene unclear. CDR1 and CDR2 from the germline V gene are MGHRA and YSYEKL. V was clipped by 2 bases and J by 2 bases, with 10 bases between them. The CDR3 covers 15 residues. The CDR3 DNA sequence: TGCGCCAGCAGCCAACCGAGGAACTCCAAAAACATTCAGTACTTC. Protein sequence: CASSQPRNSKNIQYF.

The V gene is TRBV6-1, the J gene TRBJ2-7; TRBD2 matches 13 bases. The CDR3 is 15 residues long. V was pared by 6 bases and J by 4 bases, with 6 bases of the junction left unmatched. Germline CDR1 reads MNHNS; CDR2 reads SASEGT. In DNA form, the CDR3 reads TGTGCCAGCAGGGGAGGACTAGCGGGAGCGTACGAGCAGTACTTC. Translation: CASRGGLAGAYEQYF.

This chain joins TRBV18 and TRBJ2-1; TRBD2 matches 10 bases. CDR3 size: 15 residues. CDR1 is KGHSH, CDR2 LQKENI, per germline. Germline trimming cut 6 bases from V and 7 bases from J; bases unmatched to any gene: 9. CDR3 region: CASSHGLAALNEQFF. CDR3 nucleotides: TGTGCCAGCTCCCACGGACTAGCGGCCCTTAATGAGCAGTTCTTC.

J is TRBJ2-1 and V is TRBV6-1; 7 bases map to TRBD2. V gave up 2 bases and J gave up 8 bases; unmatched junction bases: 15. Germline CDR1 reads MNHNS; CDR2 reads SASEGT. This CDR3 region has 17 residues. The CDR3 sequence: CASSERTGTTPSDEQFF. For the CDR3, the DNA is TGTGCCAGCAGTGAACGCACCGGGACTACCCCCAGCGATGAGCAGTTCTTC.

On this clone itself: Sequence at one end of the junction differs from germline and may be a read error. The rearrangement joins TRBV11-2 to TRBJ2-7, with a tentative D call TRBD2 (6 bases). Looked up from germline, CDR1 is SGHAT and CDR2 is FQNNGV. The CDR3 is 15 residues long. The CDR3 reads CASSLDLRGPYEQYF. The CDR3 DNA reads as TGTGCCAGCAGCCTAGACCTGCGGGGTCCCTACGAGCAGTACTTC.

This clone was counted between two and nine times. The CDR3 DNA follows: TGCGCCAGCTCCCCCGGACCAGGGAACGAGCAGTACGTC. Protein: CASSPGPGNEQYV. V usage is TRBV10-1 and J usage is TRBJ2-7; tentatively, D is TRBD1 (5 bases). This CDR3 has 13 residues. Deletions cut 8 bases from V and 5 bases from J, with 16 bases between. Looked up from germline, CDR1 is WNHNN and CDR2 is SYGVQD (reference sequence).